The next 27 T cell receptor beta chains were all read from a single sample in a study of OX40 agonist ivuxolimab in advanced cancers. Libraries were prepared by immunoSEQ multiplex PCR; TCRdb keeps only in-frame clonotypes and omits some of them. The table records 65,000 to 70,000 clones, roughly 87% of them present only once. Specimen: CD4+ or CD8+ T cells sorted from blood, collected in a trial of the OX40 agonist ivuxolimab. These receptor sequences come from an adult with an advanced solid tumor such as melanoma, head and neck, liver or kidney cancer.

The CDR3 DNA is TGTGCCAGCAGCCGGACAGACAGAGCTGAAGCTTTCTTT. Translation: CASSRTDRAEAFF. The V call is TRBV13, the J call TRBJ1-1; D may be TRBD1 (6 bases). Germline V lookup: CDR1 PRHDT, CDR2 FYEKMQ (reference sequence). The CDR3 has 13 residues. Trimming cost V 5 bases and J 6 bases, with 13 bases left between them.

This chain's CDR3 is CASRPRGAGGHNEQFF. The CDR3 DNA sequence: TGTGCCAGCAGGCCCCGGGGGGCGGGGGGCCACAATGAGCAGTTCTTC. The chain carries TRBV28 and TRBJ2-1; 8 nucleotides match TRBD2. The CDR3 is 16 residues long. Trimming cost V 6 bases and J 5 bases; bases outside gene matches: 12. Per the germline V gene, CDR1 is MDHEN and CDR2 is SYDVKM.

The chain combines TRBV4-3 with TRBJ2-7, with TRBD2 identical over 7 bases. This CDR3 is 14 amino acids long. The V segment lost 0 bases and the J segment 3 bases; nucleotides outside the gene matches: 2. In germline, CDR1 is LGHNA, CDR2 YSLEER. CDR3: CASSQERGFYEQYF. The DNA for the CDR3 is TGCGCCAGCAGCCAAGAGCGGGGGTTCTACGAGCAGTACTTC.

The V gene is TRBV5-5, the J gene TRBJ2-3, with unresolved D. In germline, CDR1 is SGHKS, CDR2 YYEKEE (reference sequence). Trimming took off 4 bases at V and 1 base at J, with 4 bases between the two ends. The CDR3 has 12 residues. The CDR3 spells CASSSRTDTQYF. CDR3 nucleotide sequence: TGTGCCAGCAGCAGTCGCACAGATACGCAGTATTTT.

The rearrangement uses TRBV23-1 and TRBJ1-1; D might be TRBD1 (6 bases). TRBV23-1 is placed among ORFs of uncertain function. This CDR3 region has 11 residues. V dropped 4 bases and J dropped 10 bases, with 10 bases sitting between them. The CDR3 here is CASSPRGLAFF. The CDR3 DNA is TGCGCCAGCAGTCCCAGGGGTCTAGCTTTCTTT.

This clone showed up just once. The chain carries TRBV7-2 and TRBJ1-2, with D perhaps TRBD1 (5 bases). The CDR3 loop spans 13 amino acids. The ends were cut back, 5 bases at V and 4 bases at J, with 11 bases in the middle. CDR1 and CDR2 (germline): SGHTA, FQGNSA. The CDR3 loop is CASSPRQLYGYTF. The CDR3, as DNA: TGTGCCAGCAGCCCACGACAGCTCTATGGCTACACCTTC.

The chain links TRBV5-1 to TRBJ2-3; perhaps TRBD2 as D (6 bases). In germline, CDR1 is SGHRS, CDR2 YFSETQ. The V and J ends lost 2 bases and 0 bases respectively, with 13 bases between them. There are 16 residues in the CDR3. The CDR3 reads CASSFRRLGSTDTQYF. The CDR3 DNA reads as TGCGCCAGCAGCTTCCGGCGACTAGGGAGCACAGATACGCAGTATTTT.

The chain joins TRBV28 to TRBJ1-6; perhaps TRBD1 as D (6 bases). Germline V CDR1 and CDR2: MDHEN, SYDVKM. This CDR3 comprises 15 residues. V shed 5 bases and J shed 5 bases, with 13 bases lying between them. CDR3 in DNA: TGTGCCAGCAGTACTAGAGGACAGCATAATTCACCCCTCCACTTT. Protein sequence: CASSTRGQHNSPLHF.

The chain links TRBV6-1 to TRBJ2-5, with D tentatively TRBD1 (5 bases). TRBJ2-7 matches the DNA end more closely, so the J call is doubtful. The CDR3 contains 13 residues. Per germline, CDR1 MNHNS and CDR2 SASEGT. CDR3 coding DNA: TGTGCCAGCAGGAGACAGCGCCCCTACGAGCAGTACTTC. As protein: CASRRQRPYEQYF.

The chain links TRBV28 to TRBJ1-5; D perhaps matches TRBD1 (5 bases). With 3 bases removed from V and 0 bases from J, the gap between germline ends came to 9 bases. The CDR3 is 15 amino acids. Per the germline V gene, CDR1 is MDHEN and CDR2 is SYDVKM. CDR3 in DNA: TGTGCCAGCAGTTTTAGGAGGGGTAGCAATCAGCCCCAGCATTTT. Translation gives CASSFRRGSNQPQHF.

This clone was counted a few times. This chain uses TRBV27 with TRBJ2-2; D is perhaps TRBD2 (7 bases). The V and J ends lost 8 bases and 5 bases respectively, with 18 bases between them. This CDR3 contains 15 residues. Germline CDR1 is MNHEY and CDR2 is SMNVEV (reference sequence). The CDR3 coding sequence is TGTGCCAGCCGATGGGGGGGCACGGGGACCGGGGAGCTGTTTTTT. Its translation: CASRWGGTGTGELFF.

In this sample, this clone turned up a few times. DNA of the CDR3: TGTGCCAGCAACTACCCCGGGCAGGGGGGGGAGCAGTTCTTC. Its protein product is CASNYPGQGGEQFF. The J gene is TRBJ2-1, the V gene TRBV7-9; possibly TRBD1 or TRBD2 for D (7 bases each). The CDR3 extends over 14 amino acids. Trimming took off 7 bases at V and 10 bases at J, with 20 bases between the two ends. Germline V lookup: CDR1 SEHNR, CDR2 FQNEAQ (reference sequence).

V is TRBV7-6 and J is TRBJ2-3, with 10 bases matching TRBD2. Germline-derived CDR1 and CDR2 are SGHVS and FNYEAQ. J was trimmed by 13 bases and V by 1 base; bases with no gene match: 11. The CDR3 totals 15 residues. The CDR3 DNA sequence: TGTGCCAGCAGCTTAGATTCGGGTAGCGGGGGGCAGGAGTATTTT. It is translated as CASSLDSGSGGQEYF. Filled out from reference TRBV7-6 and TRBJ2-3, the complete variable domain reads GAGVSQSPRYKVTKRGQDVALRCDPISGHVSLYWYRQALGQGPEFLTYFNYEAQQDKSGLPNDRFSAERPEGSISTLTIQRTEQRDSAMYRCASSLDSGSGGQEYFGPGTRLTVL.

The CDR3 coding sequence is TGCGCCAGCAGCCTCCGGCGTGGGCCCAATCAGCCCCAGCATTTT. Encoded protein: CASSLRRGPNQPQHF. The chain combines TRBV4-3 with TRBJ1-5, with D unresolved. Trimming removed 4 bases at V and 3 bases at J, with 13 bases between. Germline V CDR1 and CDR2: LGHNA, YSLEER. This CDR3 spans 15 amino acids.

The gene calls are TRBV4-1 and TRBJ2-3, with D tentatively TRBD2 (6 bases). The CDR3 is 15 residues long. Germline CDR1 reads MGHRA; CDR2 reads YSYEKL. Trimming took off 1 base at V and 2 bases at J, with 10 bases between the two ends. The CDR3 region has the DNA TGCGCCAGCAGCCAAGCTGCGGGAACCACAGATACGCAGTATTTT. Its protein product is CASSQAAGTTDTQYF.

DNA for the CDR3: TGCGCCAGCAGCCCTTTAGCGGGATTCACAGATACGCAGTATTTT. Residues: CASSPLAGFTDTQYF. The chain has TRBV5-1 and TRBJ2-3, with 8 bases matching TRBD2. CDR3 length: 15 residues. Unmatched junction bases numbered 6, after V lost 4 bases and J lost 2 bases. Germline CDR1 is SGHRS and CDR2 is YFSETQ.

The CDR3 loop reads CASSLSDRGLSGLTYNEQFF. In DNA form, the CDR3 reads TGTGCCAGCAGTTTAAGCGACAGGGGGCTTAGCGGGTTGACCTACAATGAGCAGTTCTTC. The V gene is TRBV28, the J gene TRBJ2-1; 10 bases fit TRBD1. From germline, CDR1 is MDHEN and CDR2 SYDVKM. The junction had 15 bases not matched to a gene; V was cut back by 2 bases and J by 2 bases. There are 20 residues in the CDR3.

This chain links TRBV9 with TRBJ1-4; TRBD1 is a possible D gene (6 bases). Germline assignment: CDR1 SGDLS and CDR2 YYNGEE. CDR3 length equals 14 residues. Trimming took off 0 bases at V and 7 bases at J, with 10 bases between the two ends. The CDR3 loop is CASSVDRAGEKLFF. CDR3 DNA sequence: TGTGCCAGCAGCGTAGACAGGGCCGGTGAAAAACTGTTTTTT. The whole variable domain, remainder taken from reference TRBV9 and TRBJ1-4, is DSGVTQTPKHLITATGQRVTLRCSPRSGDLSVYWYQQSLDQGLQFLIQYYNGEERAKGNILERFSAQQFPDLHSELNLSSLELGDSALYFCASSVDRAGEKLFFGSGTQLSVL.

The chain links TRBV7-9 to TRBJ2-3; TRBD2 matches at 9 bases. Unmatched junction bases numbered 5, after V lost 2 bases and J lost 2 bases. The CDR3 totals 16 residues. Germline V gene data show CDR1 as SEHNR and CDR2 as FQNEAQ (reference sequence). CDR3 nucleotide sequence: TGTGCCAGCAGCTTAATTCTAGCGGGATACACAGATACGCAGTATTTT. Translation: CASSLILAGYTDTQYF.

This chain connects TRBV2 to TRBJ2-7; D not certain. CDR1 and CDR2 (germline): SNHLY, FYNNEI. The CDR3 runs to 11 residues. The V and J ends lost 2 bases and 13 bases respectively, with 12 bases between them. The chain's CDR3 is CASSEQTLVYF. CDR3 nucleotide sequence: TGTGCCAGCAGTGAACAAACGCTAGTTTACTTC. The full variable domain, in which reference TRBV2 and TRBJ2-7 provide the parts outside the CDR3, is EPEVTQTPSHQVTQMGQEVILRCVPISNHLYFYWYRQILGQKVEFLVSFYNNEISEKSEIFDDQFSVERPDGSNFTLKIRSTKLEDSAMYFCASSEQTLVYFGPGTRLTVT.

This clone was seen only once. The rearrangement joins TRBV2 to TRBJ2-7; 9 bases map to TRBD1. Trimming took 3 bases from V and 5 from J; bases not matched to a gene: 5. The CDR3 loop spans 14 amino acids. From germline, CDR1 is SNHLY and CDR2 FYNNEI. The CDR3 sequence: CASSEGQGVDEQYF. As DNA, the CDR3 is TGTGCCAGCAGTGAGGGACAGGGCGTCGACGAGCAGTACTTC.

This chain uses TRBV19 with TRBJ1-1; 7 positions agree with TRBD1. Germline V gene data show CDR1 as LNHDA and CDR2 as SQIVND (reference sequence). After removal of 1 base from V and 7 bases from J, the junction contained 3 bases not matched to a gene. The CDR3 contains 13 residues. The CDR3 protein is CASSIGQGGEAFF. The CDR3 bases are TGTGCCAGTAGTATAGGACAGGGAGGTGAAGCTTTCTTT.

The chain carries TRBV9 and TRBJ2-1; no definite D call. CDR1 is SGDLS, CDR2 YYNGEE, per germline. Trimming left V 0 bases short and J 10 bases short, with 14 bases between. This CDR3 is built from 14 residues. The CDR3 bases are TGTGCCAGCAGCGTAGCTTGGGGAAAGGAGGAGCAGTTCTTC. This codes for CASSVAWGKEEQFF.

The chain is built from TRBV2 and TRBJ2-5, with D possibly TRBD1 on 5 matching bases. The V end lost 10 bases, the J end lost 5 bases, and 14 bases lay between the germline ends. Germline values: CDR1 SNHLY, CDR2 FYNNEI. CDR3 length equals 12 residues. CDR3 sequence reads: CAIEGRGETQYF. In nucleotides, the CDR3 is TGTGCCATCGAAGGAAGGGGTGAGACCCAGTACTTC.

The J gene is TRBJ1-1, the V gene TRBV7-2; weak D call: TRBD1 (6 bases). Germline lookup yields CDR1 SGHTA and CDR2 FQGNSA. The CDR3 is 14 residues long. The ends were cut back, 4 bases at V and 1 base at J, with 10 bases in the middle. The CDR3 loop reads CASSSQGGNTEAFF. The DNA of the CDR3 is TGTGCCAGCAGCTCACAGGGTGGGAACACTGAAGCTTTCTTT.

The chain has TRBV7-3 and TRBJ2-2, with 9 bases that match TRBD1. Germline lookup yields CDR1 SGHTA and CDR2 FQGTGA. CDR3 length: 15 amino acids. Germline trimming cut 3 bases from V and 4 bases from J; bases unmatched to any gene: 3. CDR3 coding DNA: TGTGCCAGCAGCTTCGGACAGGGGACCACCGGGGAGCTGTTTTTT. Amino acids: CASSFGQGTTGELFF. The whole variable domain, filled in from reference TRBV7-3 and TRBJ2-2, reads GAGVSQTPSNKVTEKGKYVELRCDPISGHTALYWYRQSLGQGPEFLIYFQGTGAADDSGLPNDRFFAVRPEGSVSTLKIQRTERGDSAVYLCASSFGQGTTGELFFGEGSRLTVL.

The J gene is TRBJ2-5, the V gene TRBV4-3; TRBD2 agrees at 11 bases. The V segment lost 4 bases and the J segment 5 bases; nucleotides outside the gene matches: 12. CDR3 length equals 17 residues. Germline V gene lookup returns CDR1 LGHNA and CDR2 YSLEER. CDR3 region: CASSPNLIAGGPETQYF. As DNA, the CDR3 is TGCGCCAGCAGCCCGAACCTAATAGCGGGGGGGCCCGAGACCCAGTACTTC.